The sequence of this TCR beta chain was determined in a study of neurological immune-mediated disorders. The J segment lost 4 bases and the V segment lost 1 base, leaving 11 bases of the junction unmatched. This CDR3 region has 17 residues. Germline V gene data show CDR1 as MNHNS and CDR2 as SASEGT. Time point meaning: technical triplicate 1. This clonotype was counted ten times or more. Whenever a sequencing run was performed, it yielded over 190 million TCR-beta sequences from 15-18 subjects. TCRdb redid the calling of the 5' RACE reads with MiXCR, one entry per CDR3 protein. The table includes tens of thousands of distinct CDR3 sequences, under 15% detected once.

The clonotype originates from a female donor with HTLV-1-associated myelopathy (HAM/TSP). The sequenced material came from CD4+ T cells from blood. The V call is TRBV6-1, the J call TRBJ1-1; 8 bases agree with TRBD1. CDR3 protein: CASSEGVNQGARTEAFF. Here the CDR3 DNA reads TGTGCCAGCAGTGAAGGGGTGAACCAGGGGGCGCGCACTGAAGCTTTCTTT.